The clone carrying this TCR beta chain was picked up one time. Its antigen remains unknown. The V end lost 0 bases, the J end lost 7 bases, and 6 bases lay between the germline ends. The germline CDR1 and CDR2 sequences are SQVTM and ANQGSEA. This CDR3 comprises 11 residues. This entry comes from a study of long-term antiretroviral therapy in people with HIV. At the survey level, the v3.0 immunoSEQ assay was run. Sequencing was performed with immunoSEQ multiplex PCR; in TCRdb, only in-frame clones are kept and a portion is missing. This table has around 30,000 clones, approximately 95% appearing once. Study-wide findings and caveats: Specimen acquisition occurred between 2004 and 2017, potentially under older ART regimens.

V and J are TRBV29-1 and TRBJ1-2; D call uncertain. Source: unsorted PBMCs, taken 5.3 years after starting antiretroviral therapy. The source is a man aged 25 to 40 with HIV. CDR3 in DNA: TGCAGCGTTGAAGATGGGGTTGGCTACACCTTC. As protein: CSVEDGVGYTF.